Following are 23 T cell receptor beta chains from one sample sequenced in a study of T-cell memory formation after mild COVID-19. TCRdb independently ran MiXCR on the 5' RACE reads; one entry per CDR3 protein. Of more than 150,000 distinct CDR3 sequences detected, roughly 10% appear once; the ten largest clones hold less than 4%. Sequences were obtained from PBMCs or a T cell subset sorted from them (not recorded which). These receptors all stem from a man aged 18-30 years who had mild COVID-19 (a few samples of this study predate the infection). Cell type and time point are not known.

This rearrangement joins TRBV12-3 or TRBV12-4 to TRBJ2-7; 12 bases agree with TRBD1. The CDR3 is made up of 15 amino acids. The J segment lost 2 bases and the V segment lost 6 bases, leaving 5 bases of the junction unmatched. CDR3 sequence: CASSPGQGATYEQYF. CDR3 bases: TGTGCCAGCAGCCCGGGACAGGGGGCTACCTACGAGCAGTACTTC.

This clonotype was counted ten times or more. The chain carries TRBV10-2 and TRBJ2-3, with 8 positions matching TRBD2. The germline V gene encodes CDR1 WSHSY and CDR2 SAAADI. With V trimmed by 8 bases and J by 6 bases, 7 bases remained unmatched. The CDR3 sequence is 13 residues long. As DNA, the CDR3 is TGCGCCAGCCGTAGCGGGGCCGGGGATACGCAGTATTTT. Its translation is CASRSGAGDTQYF.

This clonotype was observed a few times. The J gene is TRBJ2-7, the V gene TRBV4-2; 7 bases line up with TRBD2. J gave up 2 bases and V 2 bases, and 6 bases lay outside the gene matches. CDR1 is LGHNA, CDR2 YNFKEQ, per germline. CDR3 size: 15 residues. The DNA of the CDR3 is TGTGCCAGCAGCCAACGATGGGACTACACCTACGAGCAGTACTTC. Its protein product is CASSQRWDYTYEQYF.

The chain links TRBV5-1 to TRBJ2-2; TRBD1 aligns across 7 bases. Germline V gene lookup returns CDR1 SGHRS and CDR2 YFSETQ. The trim removed 2 bases at V and 4 bases at J, leaving 5 bases unmatched. This CDR3 has 15 amino acids. The CDR3 nucleotides read TGCGCCAGCAGCTTTGCCGGGACAGTCACCGGGGAGCTGTTTTTT. Its protein product is CASSFAGTVTGELFF.

This clonotype has just a few counts. This chain connects TRBV7-3 to TRBJ2-2; 9 positions match TRBD2. Germline trimming cut 6 bases from V and 7 bases from J; bases unmatched to any gene: 9. There are 15 residues in the CDR3. Germline V CDR1 and CDR2: SGHTA, FQGTGA. CDR3 DNA sequence: TGTGCCAGCAGGAGGCGCGGGGGGGCCGACGGGGAGCTGTTTTTT. This translates into CASRRRGGADGELFF.

The chain carries TRBV7-2 and TRBJ2-5; the match to TRBD2 covers 10 bases. V was pared by 2 bases and J by 5 bases, with 8 bases of the junction left unmatched. This CDR3 is 16 amino acids long. Germline CDR1 is SGHTA and CDR2 is FQGNSA. Here the CDR3 reads CASSLIWLAGDETQYF. CDR3 nucleotides: TGTGCCAGCAGCTTAATATGGCTAGCGGGGGATGAGACCCAGTACTTC.

This clonotype was seen a few times. The chain is built from TRBV6-1 and TRBJ2-7; TRBD1 agrees at 7 bases. Trimming removed 8 bases from V and 3 bases from J; junction bases left unmatched: 16. This CDR3 is built from 16 residues. Germline CDR1 is MNHNS and CDR2 is SASEGT. The DNA for the CDR3 is TGTGCCAGCCCCCTACTCCGGGACAGCGATTACTACGAGCAGTACGTC. Protein product: CASPLLRDSDYYEQYV.

This clonotype was recorded many times. V and J are TRBV3-1 and TRBJ2-5; maybe TRBD2 (5 bases). CDR3 size: 13 residues. The V and J ends lost 8 bases and 1 base respectively, with 11 bases between them. Germline V gives CDR1 LGHDT, CDR2 YNNKEL (reference sequence). CDR3 amino acids: CASVRDSQETQYF. DNA for the CDR3: TGTGCCAGCGTCCGGGATTCCCAAGAGACCCAGTACTTC.

V and J are TRBV7-2 and TRBJ1-4; 7 positions agree with TRBD1. The V gene end was trimmed by 5 bases and the J gene end by 4 bases; junction bases not matched to a gene: 1. The germline gives CDR1 SGHTA, CDR2 FQGNSA. This CDR3 has 13 residues. CDR3: CASSRQGNEKLFF. The CDR3 DNA is TGTGCCAGCAGCCGACAGGGTAATGAAAAACTGTTTTTT.

In this sample, this clonotype turned up a few times. The rearrangement uses TRBV6-1 and TRBJ1-5; TRBD1 might be the D (5 bases). The germline gives CDR1 MNHNS, CDR2 SASEGT. This CDR3 spans 13 amino acids. V lost 2 bases, J lost 7 bases, and 9 bases lay in between. The CDR3 sequence: CASSEQGRQPQHF. For the CDR3, the DNA is TGTGCCAGCAGTGAACAGGGAAGGCAGCCCCAGCATTTT.

The chain uses TRBV7-3 and TRBJ2-7, with 9 bases identical to TRBD1. This CDR3 comprises 16 residues. Trimming removed 3 bases from V and 1 base from J; junction bases left unmatched: 7. The germline gives CDR1 SGHTA, CDR2 FQGTGA. For the CDR3, the DNA is TGTGCCAGCAGCTTCCCGGGACAGGGTAGATCCTACGAGCAGTACGTC. Its protein is CASSFPGQGRSYEQYV.

The genes are TRBV11-2 and TRBJ1-2; no definite D call. The germline V gene encodes CDR1 SGHAT and CDR2 FQNNGV. The V end was cut by 3 bases, the J end by 4 bases, with 12 bases between. The CDR3 totals 14 residues. The CDR3 spells CASSLRGSGYGYTF. Written as DNA, the CDR3 is TGTGCCAGCAGCTTGCGAGGGTCCGGCTATGGCTACACCTTC.

This clonotype was observed a handful of times. The chain combines TRBV4-3 with TRBJ2-2; no clear D. Deletions cut 0 bases from V and 4 bases from J, with 9 bases between. Per the germline V gene, CDR1 is LGHNA and CDR2 is YSLEER. This CDR3 contains 15 residues. As DNA, the CDR3 is TGCGCCAGCAGCCAAGAAGCACAGAGCACCGGGGAGCTGTTTTTT. Translation: CASSQEAQSTGELFF.

This clonotype was observed at least ten times. The CDR3: CASSLFSSGSPDTQYF. CDR3 sequence (DNA): TGCGCCAGCAGCTTGTTCTCATCGGGGTCCCCAGATACGCAGTATTTT. The V and J genes are TRBV5-1 and TRBJ2-3, with D maybe TRBD2 (5 bases). Trimming stripped 1 base from V and 4 bases from J, with 16 bases between. The CDR3 covers 16 residues. Germline CDR1 reads SGHRS; CDR2 reads YFSETQ.

Written as DNA, the CDR3 is TGTGCCAGTGCCGACAGCGCTAACTATGGCTACACCTTC. Residues: CASADSANYGYTF. The V gene is TRBV6-2 or TRBV6-3, the J gene TRBJ1-2; tentatively, D is TRBD1 (5 bases). Germline loops: CDR1 MNHEY, CDR2 SVGEGT. This CDR3 is 13 amino acids long. Deletions cut 9 bases from V and 0 bases from J, with 11 bases between.

CDR3 bases: TGCGCCAGCAGCTCGGGAGGGCGGAATGAAAAACTGTTTTTT. The encoded protein is CASSSGGRNEKLFF. This rearrangement joins TRBV5-1 to TRBJ1-4; no clear D. Germline V lookup: CDR1 SGHRS, CDR2 YFSETQ. This CDR3 spans 14 amino acids. Trimming stripped 3 bases from V and 5 bases from J, with 11 bases between. Full variable domain (rest looked up from reference TRBV5-1 and TRBJ1-4): KAGVTQTPRYLIKTRGQQVTLSCSPISGHRSVSWYQQTPGQGLQFLFEYFSETQRNKGNFPGRFSGRQFSNSRSEMNVSTLELGDSALYLCASSSGGRNEKLFFGSGTQLSVL.

The rearrangement links TRBV6-1 to TRBJ2-7; the match to TRBD1 covers 9 bases. The CDR3 is 13 residues long. Unmatched junction bases numbered 4, after V lost 7 bases and J lost 3 bases. CDR1 and CDR2 (germline): MNHNS, SASEGT. CDR3 residues: CASIGDRDYEQYF. The CDR3 DNA sequence: TGTGCCAGCATAGGGGACAGGGACTACGAGCAGTACTTC.

The V and J genes are TRBV7-2 and TRBJ1-1; the match to TRBD1 covers 7 bases. The V gene end was trimmed by 5 bases and the J gene end by 4 bases; junction bases not matched to a gene: 10. The CDR3 extends over 15 amino acids. Germline values: CDR1 SGHTA, CDR2 FQGNSA. In DNA form, the CDR3 reads TGTGCCAGCAGCCCCCAGCCGGGACAGCGCACTGAAGCTTTCTTT. Residues: CASSPQPGQRTEAFF.

The table lists this clonotype with a few counts. The gene calls are TRBV20-1 and TRBJ2-7; 9 nucleotides line up with TRBD1. V shed 4 bases and J 4 bases; nucleotides not matched to a gene: 8. In germline, CDR1 is DFQATT, CDR2 SNEGSKA (reference sequence). There are 14 residues in the CDR3. CDR3 nucleotides: TGCAGTGCTACCCCGGGACAGGGCGTTTACGAGCAGTACGTC. Translated: CSATPGQGVYEQYV.

This clonotype was counted at least ten times. This chain connects TRBV27 to TRBJ2-1, with no clear D. Per the germline V gene, CDR1 is MNHEY and CDR2 is SMNVEV (reference sequence). The CDR3 is 15 residues long. The germline V and J ends were trimmed by 6 bases and 6 bases, with 18 bases remaining between them. The CDR3 region is CASSTRFLWGNEQFF. The CDR3 region has the DNA TGTGCCAGCAGCACCCGATTCCTCTGGGGCAATGAGCAGTTCTTC.

The chain joins TRBV2 to TRBJ1-1; D might be TRBD1 (6 bases). The CDR3 is 12 amino acids. Germline V CDR1 and CDR2: SNHLY, FYNNEI. The ends were cut back, 6 bases at V and 6 bases at J, with 11 bases in the middle. CDR3 protein: CASSEQGAEAFF. The CDR3 coding sequence is TGTGCCAGCAGCGAACAGGGCGCTGAAGCTTTCTTT.

The chain employs TRBV5-1 and TRBJ2-3; 11 bases map to TRBD1. The CDR3 loop spans 16 amino acids. V was clipped by 0 bases and J by 4 bases; unmatched bases: 4. Per germline, CDR1 SGHRS and CDR2 YFSETQ. The CDR3 sequence is CASSLVGTGGADTQYF. The CDR3 DNA sequence: TGCGCCAGCAGCTTGGTAGGGACAGGGGGTGCAGATACGCAGTATTTT. Looking up the rest from reference TRBV5-1 and TRBJ2-3 gives the full variable domain: KAGVTQTPRYLIKTRGQQVTLSCSPISGHRSVSWYQQTPGQGLQFLFEYFSETQRNKGNFPGRFSGRQFSNSRSEMNVSTLELGDSALYLCASSLVGTGGADTQYFGPGTRLTVL.

This clonotype was seen a few times. The chain employs TRBV20-1 and TRBJ1-2; D gene ambiguous. Germline V gene lookup returns CDR1 DFQATT and CDR2 SNEGSKA (reference sequence). V dropped 0 bases and J dropped 6 bases, with 5 bases sitting between them. The CDR3 sequence is 11 residues long. CDR3 DNA: TGCAGTGCTAGAGAGGGTGATGGCTACACCTTC. Its translation is CSAREGDGYTF.